This entry features one T cell receptor beta chain sequence. The data derive from a study of blood T cell repertoires in COVID-19. Study context: Samples representing acute and convalescent COVID-19 were sourced from the United States, Italy and Spain.

This table comes from immunoSEQ multiplex PCR, and its TCRdb copy is limited to in-frame clones, with some not included. The sample has over 400,000 clones, roughly nine tenths seen once. Germline V CDR1 and CDR2: SQVTM, ANQGSEA. Trimming removed 7 bases from V and 0 bases from J, with 11 bases in between. This CDR3 has 13 amino acids. The chain carries TRBV29-1 and TRBJ2-3, with a weak D call TRBD1 (5 bases). The sequenced sample was PBMCs or T cells enriched from blood (not recorded which). The sequence was collected from a woman aged 55-70 years who had recovered from COVID-19. For the CDR3, the DNA is TGCAGCGCAAGACAGCCTAGCACAGATACGCAGTATTTT. This gives the protein CSARQPSTDTQYF.